The 23 T cell receptor beta chains in this list originate from one sample, sequenced in a study of chemoradiotherapy in HPV16-positive cancers (dated 2022 in TCRdb). The library was obtained by the immunoSEQ multiplex PCR assay. Imported from immuneACCESS, the table was reduced by TCRdb to in-frame sequences with V and J called. These copies leave out some clones; in studies compared against another copy, an unresolved V gene accounts for under half, and the cause of the remainder is not known. The sample table shows 1,500 to 2,000 clones, and roughly 86% are seen once. About an eighth of the sample comes from the top ten. Sample: tumor tissue, taken from a patient who underwent chemoradiotherapy. These TCRs come from a human donor with HPV-associated anogenital cancer.

This rearrangement joins TRBV11-2 to TRBJ1-2, with a weak D call TRBD1 (5 bases). The ends were cut back, 5 bases at V and 0 bases at J, with 19 bases in the middle. The CDR3 spans 17 residues. Per germline, CDR1 SGHAT and CDR2 FQNNGV. The DNA for the CDR3 is TGTGCCAGCAGCCTGACTCCTCCGGGACGGGCTAACTATGGCTACACCTTC. Residues: CASSLTPPGRANYGYTF.

This rearrangement joins TRBV6-6 to TRBJ1-5; D is undetermined. CDR3 length: 14 residues. Germline V lookup: CDR1 MNHNY, CDR2 SVGAGI (reference sequence). Trimming took 11 bases from V and 2 from J, leaving 16 bases between them. In DNA, the CDR3 is TGTGCCTCGAAGGGAAAGAGCGGCAATCAGCCCCAGCATTTT. Amino acid sequence: CASKGKSGNQPQHF.

The CDR3 spells CASSGGLAGGDYEQYF. The CDR3 DNA reads as TGTGCCAGCAGCGGGGGACTAGCGGGGGGGGATTACGAGCAGTACTTC. This chain connects TRBV5-4 to TRBJ2-7; TRBD2 matches at 16 bases. After removal of 4 bases from V and 4 bases from J, the junction contained 5 bases not matched to a gene. CDR3 length equals 16 residues. Germline assignment: CDR1 SGHNT and CDR2 YYREEE (reference sequence).

This clone has just a few counts. The V and J genes are TRBV7-2 and TRBJ2-7; the D gene is possibly TRBD1 (5 bases). This CDR3 is built from 16 residues. The germline V gene encodes CDR1 SGHTA and CDR2 FQGNSA. The V end was cut by 4 bases, the J end by 2 bases, with 18 bases between. This chain's CDR3 is CASSSIGAQSAYEQYF. The DNA for the CDR3 is TGTGCCAGCAGCTCAATTGGGGCTCAATCAGCCTACGAGCAGTACTTC.

V and J are TRBV5-1 and TRBJ2-3; 7 bases align to TRBD2. CDR1 is SGHRS, CDR2 YFSETQ, per germline. This CDR3 region has 17 residues. The V gene end was trimmed by 3 bases and the J gene end by 0 bases; junction bases not matched to a gene: 10. Written as DNA, the CDR3 is TGCGCCAGCAGCTCCTGGTTGGCGGGGGTTAGCACAGATACGCAGTATTTT. Translation: CASSSWLAGVSTDTQYF.

The chain uses TRBV30 and TRBJ2-2; D is unclear. From germline, CDR1 is GTSNPN and CDR2 SVGIG (reference sequence). The ends were cut back, 0 bases at V and 7 bases at J, with 6 bases in the middle. The CDR3 contains 12 residues. The CDR3 DNA follows: TGTGCCTGGAGTGTACTTAACGGGGAGCTGTTTTTT. Protein product: CAWSVLNGELFF.

The rearrangement uses TRBV7-3 and TRBJ1-1; a weak D match, TRBD1 (5 bases). Deletions cut 4 bases from V and 4 bases from J, with 13 bases between. The CDR3 consists of 14 residues. CDR1 is SGHTA and CDR2 is FQGTGA in the germline V gene. CDR3 protein: CASSYAPGLTEAFF. The CDR3, as DNA: TGTGCCAGCAGCTATGCACCGGGACTCACTGAAGCTTTCTTT.

The chain recombines TRBV7-9 with TRBJ2-7; no reliable D call. Germline CDR1 SEHNR, CDR2 FQNEAQ (reference sequence). The ends were cut back, 5 bases at V and 7 bases at J, with 15 bases in the middle. This CDR3 region has 13 residues. CDR3 protein: CASSTGTLGEQYF. CDR3 bases: TGTGCCAGCAGCACCGGTACCCTCGGAGAGCAGTACTTC.

The DNA of the CDR3 is TGTGCCAGCAGCTTATTCCCGACAGCCCACGTAGGCTACACCTTC. Translated: CASSLFPTAHVGYTF. The chain employs TRBV7-2 and TRBJ1-2; D is possibly TRBD1 (5 bases). V lost 2 bases and J 8 bases, leaving 18 bases between the germline ends. Germline loops: CDR1 SGHTA, CDR2 FQGNSA. The CDR3 has 15 residues.

The chain is built from TRBV5-1 and TRBJ2-3; D is unresolved. CDR3 length equals 12 residues. CDR1 is SGHRS and CDR2 is YFSETQ in the germline V gene. The ends were cut back, 1 base at V and 4 bases at J, with 4 bases in the middle. The CDR3 DNA is TGCGCCAGCAGCTTGAAGCCAGATACGCAGTATTTT. Protein: CASSLKPDTQYF.

J is TRBJ1-3 and V is TRBV6-1, with 7 positions matching TRBD1. The germline CDR1 and CDR2 sequences are MNHNS and SASEGT. The CDR3 has 14 amino acids. The V and J ends lost 6 bases and 4 bases, in that order; junction bases with no gene match: 6. The DNA of the CDR3 is TGTGCCAGCAGGTTACAGGGGTTAGGAAACACCATATATTTT. It specifies CASRLQGLGNTIYF.

CDR3 region: CASSLDPGANTGELFF. Written as DNA, the CDR3 is TGTGCCAGCAGCTTAGATCCCGGAGCGAACACCGGGGAGCTGTTTTTT. The chain recombines TRBV11-3 with TRBJ2-2; D uncertain. The CDR3 is 16 residues long. Germline loops: CDR1 SGHNT, CDR2 YENEEA. The V and J ends lost 0 bases and 0 bases respectively, with 8 bases between them.

V is TRBV7-2 and J is TRBJ2-5; D remains ambiguous. This CDR3 spans 14 amino acids. Deletions cut 5 bases from V and 4 bases from J, with 14 bases between. Germline V CDR1 and CDR2: SGHTA, FQGNSA. In DNA form, the CDR3 reads TGTGCCAGCAGCCTCCGACGGTCCGGAGAGACCCAGTACTTC. Translation gives CASSLRRSGETQYF. Looking up the rest from reference TRBV7-2 and TRBJ2-5 gives the full variable domain: GAGVSQSPSNKVTEKGKDVELRCDPISGHTALYWYRQSLGQGLEFLIYFQGNSAPDKSGLPSDRFSAERTGGSVSTLTIQRTQQEDSAVYLCASSLRRSGETQYFGPGTRLLVL.

The chain is built from TRBV2 and TRBJ2-5, with 7 bases fitting TRBD2. Trimming removed 2 bases from V and 2 bases from J; junction bases left unmatched: 11. The CDR3 has 17 amino acids. CDR1 SNHLY and CDR2 FYNNEI come from the germline V gene. CDR3 in DNA: TGTGCCAGCAGTGAATTTGGCGGGAGAGGGGAGCAAGAGACCCAGTACTTC. Amino acid sequence: CASSEFGGRGEQETQYF.

This chain uses TRBV5-8 with TRBJ1-3; D ambiguous. The CDR3 covers 15 residues. In germline, CDR1 is SGHTS, CDR2 YDEGEE. V dropped 1 base and J dropped 4 bases, with 12 bases sitting between them. CDR3 in amino acids: CASSLYRSRGNTIYF. The CDR3 DNA reads TGTGCCAGCAGCTTGTATAGAAGTAGAGGAAACACCATATATTTT.

CDR3 region: CASSSLGQWTYEQYF. CDR3 coding DNA: TGTGCCAGCAGCTCCCTAGGACAGTGGACCTACGAGCAGTACTTC. The chain joins TRBV5-6 to TRBJ2-7; TRBD1 might be the D (6 bases). V was shortened by 3 bases and J by 2 bases, with 15 bases between the two germline ends. The length of the CDR3 is 15 residues. Germline-derived CDR1 and CDR2 are SGHDT and YYEEEE.

This clone was counted only a few times. The rearrangement joins TRBV27 to TRBJ2-1; D possibly corresponds to TRBD1 (6 bases). The CDR3 length is 15 residues. Germline values: CDR1 MNHEY, CDR2 SMNVEV (reference sequence). Deletions cut 5 bases from V and 7 bases from J, with 18 bases between. CDR3 loop: CASSPHQLGTNEQFF. The CDR3 region has the DNA TGTGCCAGCAGTCCACACCAATTGGGGACAAATGAGCAGTTCTTC.

The genes are TRBV11-2 and TRBJ2-3; TRBD2 matches 12 bases. Germline V gene sequence: CDR1 SGHAT, CDR2 FQNNGV. V lost 3 bases and J lost 4; bases outside the gene matches: 11. The length of the CDR3 is 18 residues. The CDR3 region has the DNA TGTGCCAGCAGCTTCCCCACTCGACTAGCGGGAGAGGCAGATACGCAGTATTTT. Translated: CASSFPTRLAGEADTQYF.

The chain uses TRBV30 and TRBJ2-7, with D perhaps TRBD1 (6 bases). V was trimmed by 3 bases and J by 2 bases, leaving 17 bases between them. The CDR3 has 15 amino acids. Germline V lookup: CDR1 GTSNPN, CDR2 SVGIG (reference sequence). This CDR3 is CAWRRGTSYTYEQYF. CDR3 coding DNA: TGTGCCTGGAGACGAGGGACATCATACACCTACGAGCAGTACTTC.

The chain uses TRBV7-3 and TRBJ2-1; D gene uncertain. This CDR3 spans 12 amino acids. The germline gives CDR1 SGHTA, CDR2 FQGTGA. V gave up 2 bases and J gave up 5 bases, with 4 bases separating them. This CDR3 is CASSLENNEQFF. CDR3 coding DNA: TGTGCCAGCAGCTTAGAGAACAATGAGCAGTTCTTC.

Points on this clone: The junction departs from germline at one end; a sequencing error may be responsible. V usage is TRBV19 and J usage is TRBJ2-7; D call uncertain. Germline-derived CDR1 and CDR2 are LNHDA and SQIVND (reference sequence). The CDR3 extends over 15 amino acids. The CDR3 region is CASSISLDFSDEQYF. The CDR3 nucleotides are TGTGCCAGTAGTATATCCCTAGATTTCTCCGACGAGCAGTACTTC.

The V call is TRBV7-2, the J call TRBJ1-2; 7 bases agree with TRBD1. Germline trimming cut 5 bases from V and 5 bases from J; bases unmatched to any gene: 5. The CDR3 runs 13 residues. Germline CDR1 SGHTA, CDR2 FQGNSA. Here the CDR3 reads CASSIGTDYGYTF. The CDR3 bases are TGTGCCAGCAGCATCGGGACAGATTATGGCTACACCTTC.

CDR3 DNA: TGTGCCAGCAGTTGGTCAGTCTCTGGAAACACCATATATTTT. Translated, it gives CASSWSVSGNTIYF. The chain recombines TRBV6-6 with TRBJ1-3; D remains ambiguous. Germline lookup yields CDR1 MNHNY and CDR2 SVGAGI (reference sequence). The CDR3 has 14 residues. The germline V and J ends were trimmed by 4 bases and 0 bases, with 7 bases remaining between them.